These 12 T cell receptor beta chains were sequenced from one sample in a study of immune cell composition in non-small cell lung cancer. Measured with immunoSEQ multiplex PCR; TCRdb has only the in-frame clones, and not every one. The sample lists about 7,000 clones; less than 75% were seen once. Material for sequencing was lung tumor tissue. Receptors were obtained from a human donor with non-small cell lung cancer.

This chain uses TRBV5-6 with TRBJ2-1; D possibly corresponds to TRBD2 (6 bases). V lost 0 bases to trimming and J lost 3 bases, with 10 bases between them. Looked up from germline, CDR1 is SGHDT and CDR2 is YYEEEE. The CDR3 is 15 amino acids. CDR3 sequence: CASSLGRGFYNEQFF. The CDR3 nucleotides are TGTGCCAGCAGCTTGGGGCGGGGTTTCTACAATGAGCAGTTCTTC.

This clone came up a few times. This sequence joins TRBV10-2 and TRBJ2-1; a weak D match, TRBD2 (5 bases). Trimming took off 7 bases at V and 8 bases at J, with 15 bases between the two ends. The CDR3 covers 13 residues. The germline gives CDR1 WSHSY, CDR2 SAAADI. The CDR3 DNA reads TGCGCCAGCAAGGGATCGGGAAGGCATGAGCAGTTCTTC. It translates to CASKGSGRHEQFF.

This clone was detected once. The gene calls are TRBV30 and TRBJ2-1; TRBD2 matches at 7 bases. The CDR3 has 16 amino acids. CDR1 GTSNPN and CDR2 SVGIG come from the germline V gene (reference sequence). J lost 4 bases, V lost 2 bases, and 11 bases had no gene match. The CDR3 nucleotides read TGTGCCTGGAGTCACAAGGGCGGGAGCGGGTACAATGAGCAGTTCTTC. Translated: CAWSHKGGSGYNEQFF.

This chain connects TRBV28 to TRBJ2-3; a possible D gene is TRBD2 (5 bases). Germline CDR1 MDHEN, CDR2 SYDVKM. Trimming removed 6 bases at V and 7 bases at J, with 17 bases between. The CDR3 loop spans 14 amino acids. The DNA for the CDR3 is TGTGCCAGCAGCCCATATCGAGCGGCCAATACGCAGTATTTT. Amino acid sequence: CASSPYRAANTQYF.

The chain links TRBV5-1 to TRBJ2-7, with D possibly being TRBD2 (6 bases). The CDR3 has 14 residues. Looked up from germline, CDR1 is SGHRS and CDR2 is YFSETQ. V lost 0 bases and J lost 7, with 14 bases in between. The DNA for the CDR3 is TGCGCCAGCAGCTTGGCGGGACTCGTCTTGGAGCAGTACTTC. Amino acid sequence: CASSLAGLVLEQYF.

In its sample, this clone was seen a few times. The chain has TRBV27 and TRBJ2-5, with D tentatively TRBD2 (6 bases). The CDR3 totals 13 residues. Germline assignment: CDR1 MNHEY and CDR2 SMNVEV (reference sequence). The V end lost 4 bases, the J end lost 5 bases, and 11 bases lay between the germline ends. The CDR3 coding sequence is TGTGCCAGCAGTTCAACTAGCTGGGAGACCCAGTACTTC. It specifies CASSSTSWETQYF.

This clone was counted only a few times. The same CDR3 can be traced to other DNA sequences in this sample. V and J are TRBV2 and TRBJ2-4; 8 bases fit TRBD1. This CDR3 spans 13 amino acids. CDR1 and CDR2 (germline): SNHLY, FYNNEI. After removal of 2 bases from V and 7 bases from J, the junction contained 1 base not matched to a gene. In DNA, the CDR3 is TGTGCCAGCAGTGAACAGGGGGCGAACATTCAGTACTTC. It specifies CASSEQGANIQYF.

This clone turned up a few times. This chain uses TRBV5-4 with TRBJ2-1; perhaps TRBD1 as D (6 bases). The ends were cut back, 4 bases at V and 9 bases at J, with 20 bases in the middle. Germline-derived CDR1 and CDR2 are SGHNT and YYREEE (reference sequence). This CDR3 is 15 amino acids long. CDR3 sequence: CASSPPGQRVGEQFF. CDR3 DNA: TGTGCCAGCAGCCCCCCGGGACAACGGGTCGGTGAGCAGTTCTTC.

This chain connects TRBV7-6 to TRBJ2-3; D perhaps matches TRBD1 (5 bases). Germline CDR1 reads SGHVS; CDR2 reads FNYEAQ. Trimming left V 4 bases short and J 0 bases short, with 20 bases between. The CDR3 consists of 18 residues. The CDR3, as DNA: TGTGCCAGCAGCTCACAGAGGTGGGGCCAGGGAAGCACAGATACGCAGTATTTT. It translates to CASSSQRWGQGSTDTQYF.

This clone was observed once. The genes are TRBV9 and TRBJ2-2, with 9 positions matching TRBD1. Losses at the gene ends were 1 base for V and 4 bases for J; bases not matched to a gene: 8. Germline V CDR1 and CDR2: SGDLS, YYNGEE. The CDR3 spans 17 residues. In DNA, the CDR3 is TGTGCCAGCAGCGTATCGGGACAGGGAGGGATCACCGGGGAGCTGTTTTTT. Protein product: CASSVSGQGGITGELFF.

This clone was seen once. J is TRBJ1-5 and V is TRBV7-2; weak D call: TRBD1 (5 bases). Germline lookup yields CDR1 SGHTA and CDR2 FQGNSA. The CDR3 is made up of 14 amino acids. V shed 5 bases and J shed 9 bases, with 17 bases lying between them. The CDR3 DNA is TGTGCCAGCAGCGTGCAGGGTTCCCTTTGGCCCCAGCATTTT. Encoded protein: CASSVQGSLWPQHF.

This clone is medium-sized in the sample. The rearrangement uses TRBV30 and TRBJ2-7; TRBD1 matches at 8 bases. The CDR3 length is 13 residues. Trimming removed 5 bases from V and 2 bases from J; junction bases left unmatched: 5. The germline V gene encodes CDR1 GTSNPN and CDR2 SVGIG (reference sequence). CDR3 nucleotides: TGTGCCTGGGGACAGGGCCCCGCCTACGAGCAGTACTTC. It translates to CAWGQGPAYEQYF.